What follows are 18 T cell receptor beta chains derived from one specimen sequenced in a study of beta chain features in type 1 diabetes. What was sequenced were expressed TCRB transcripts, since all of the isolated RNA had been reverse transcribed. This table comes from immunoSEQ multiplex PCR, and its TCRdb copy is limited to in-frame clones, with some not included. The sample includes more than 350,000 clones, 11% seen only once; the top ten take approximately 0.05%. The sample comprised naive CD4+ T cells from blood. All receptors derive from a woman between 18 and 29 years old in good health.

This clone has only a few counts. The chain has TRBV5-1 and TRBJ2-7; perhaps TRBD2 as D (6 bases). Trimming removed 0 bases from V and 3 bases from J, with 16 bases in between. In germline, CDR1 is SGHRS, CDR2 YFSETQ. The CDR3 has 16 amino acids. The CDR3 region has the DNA TGCGCCAGCAGCTTGGTGGGTAGCGAGGGAGGCTACGAGCAGTACTTC. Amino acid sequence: CASSLVGSEGGYEQYF.

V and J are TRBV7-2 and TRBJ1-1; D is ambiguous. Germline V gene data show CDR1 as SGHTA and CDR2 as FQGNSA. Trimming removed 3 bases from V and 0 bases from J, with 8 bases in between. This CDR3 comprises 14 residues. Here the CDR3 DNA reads TGTGCCAGCAGCTTTAGGGTCCTGAACACTGAAGCTTTCTTT. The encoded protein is CASSFRVLNTEAFF.

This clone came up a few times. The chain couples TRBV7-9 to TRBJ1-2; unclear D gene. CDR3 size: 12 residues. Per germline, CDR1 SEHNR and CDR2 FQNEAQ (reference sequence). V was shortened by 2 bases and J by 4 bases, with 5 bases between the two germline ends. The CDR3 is CASSLLSYGYTF. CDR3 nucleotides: TGTGCCAGCAGCTTACTAAGCTATGGCTACACCTTC.

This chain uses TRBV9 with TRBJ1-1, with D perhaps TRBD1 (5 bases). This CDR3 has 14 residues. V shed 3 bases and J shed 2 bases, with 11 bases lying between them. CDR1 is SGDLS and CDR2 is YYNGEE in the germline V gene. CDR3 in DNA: TGTGCCAGCAGCGGAAGGGGTGGAAACACTGAAGCTTTCTTT. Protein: CASSGRGGNTEAFF.

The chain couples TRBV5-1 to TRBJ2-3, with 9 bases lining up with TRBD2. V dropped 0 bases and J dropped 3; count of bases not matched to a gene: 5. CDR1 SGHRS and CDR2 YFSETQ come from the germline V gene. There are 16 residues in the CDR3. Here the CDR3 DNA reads TGCGCCAGCAGCTTGGATGGTAGCGGGAGAACAGATACGCAGTATTTT. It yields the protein CASSLDGSGRTDTQYF.

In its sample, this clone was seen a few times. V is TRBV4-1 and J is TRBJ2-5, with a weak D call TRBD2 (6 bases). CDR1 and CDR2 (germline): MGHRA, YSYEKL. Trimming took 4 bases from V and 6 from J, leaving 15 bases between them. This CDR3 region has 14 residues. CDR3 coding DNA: TGCGCCAGCAGCCCTCTACGGGAGTTGAAGACCCAGTACTTC. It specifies CASSPLRELKTQYF.

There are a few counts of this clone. CDR3: CSARDLYGYTF. The CDR3 region has the DNA TGCAGTGCTAGAGACCTATATGGCTACACCTTC. The chain combines TRBV20-1 with TRBJ1-2; D unclear. Trimming removed 0 bases from V and 5 bases from J, with 4 bases in between. The CDR3 consists of 11 residues. Germline V gives CDR1 DFQATT, CDR2 SNEGSKA (reference sequence).

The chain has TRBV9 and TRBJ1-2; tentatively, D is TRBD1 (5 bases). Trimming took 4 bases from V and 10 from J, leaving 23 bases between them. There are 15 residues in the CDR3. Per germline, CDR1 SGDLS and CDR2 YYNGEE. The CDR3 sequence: CASSPDVMSWGSYTF. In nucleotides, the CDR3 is TGTGCCAGCAGCCCCGACGTGATGAGTTGGGGGTCCTACACCTTC.

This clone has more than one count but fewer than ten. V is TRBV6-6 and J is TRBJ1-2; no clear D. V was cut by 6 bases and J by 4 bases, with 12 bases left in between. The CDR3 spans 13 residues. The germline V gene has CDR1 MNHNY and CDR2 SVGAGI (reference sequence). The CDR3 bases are TGTGCCAGCAGACTAGGACGGAGCTATGGCTACACCTTC. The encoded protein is CASRLGRSYGYTF.

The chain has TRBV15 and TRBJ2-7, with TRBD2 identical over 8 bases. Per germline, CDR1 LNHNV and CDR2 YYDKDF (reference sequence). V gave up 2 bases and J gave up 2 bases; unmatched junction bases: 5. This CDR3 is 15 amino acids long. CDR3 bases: TGTGCCACCAGCAGAACGACTAGCGAAGCCTACGAGCAGTACTTC. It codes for CATSRTTSEAYEQYF.

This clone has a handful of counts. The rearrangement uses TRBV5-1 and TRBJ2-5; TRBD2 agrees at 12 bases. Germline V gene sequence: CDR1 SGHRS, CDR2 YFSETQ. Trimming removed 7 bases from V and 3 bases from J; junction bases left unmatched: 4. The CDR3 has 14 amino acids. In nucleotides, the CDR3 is TGCGCCAGCTCCCGACTAGCGGGAGAAGAGACCCAGTACTTC. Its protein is CASSRLAGEETQYF. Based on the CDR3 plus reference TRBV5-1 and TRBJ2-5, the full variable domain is KAGVTQTPRYLIKTRGQQVTLSCSPISGHRSVSWYQQTPGQGLQFLFEYFSETQRNKGNFPGRFSGRQFSNSRSEMNVSTLELGDSALYLCASSRLAGEETQYFGPGTRLLVL.

This CDR3 is CASSLTRDRNTEAFF. Written as DNA, the CDR3 is TGTGCCAGCAGCTTAACCCGGGACAGGAACACTGAAGCTTTCTTT. The J gene is TRBJ1-1, the V gene TRBV7-3; 7 bases fit TRBD1. The germline V gene encodes CDR1 SGHTA and CDR2 FQGTGA. The CDR3 totals 15 residues. V shed 0 bases, J shed 1 base, and the junction held 2 bases outside the gene matches.

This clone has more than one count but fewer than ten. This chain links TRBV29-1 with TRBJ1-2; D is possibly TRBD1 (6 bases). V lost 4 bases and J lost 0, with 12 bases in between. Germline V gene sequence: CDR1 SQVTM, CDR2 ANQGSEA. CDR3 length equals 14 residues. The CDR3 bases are TGCAGCGTTGTGCCGGACAGCACTAACTATGGCTACACCTTC. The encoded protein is CSVVPDSTNYGYTF.

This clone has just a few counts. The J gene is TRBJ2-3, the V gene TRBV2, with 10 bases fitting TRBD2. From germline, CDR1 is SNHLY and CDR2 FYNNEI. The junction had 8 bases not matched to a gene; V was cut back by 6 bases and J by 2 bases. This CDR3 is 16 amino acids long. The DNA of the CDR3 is TGTGCCAGCAGCTCATGGGGGACTAGCGCCACAGATACGCAGTATTTT. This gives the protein CASSSWGTSATDTQYF.

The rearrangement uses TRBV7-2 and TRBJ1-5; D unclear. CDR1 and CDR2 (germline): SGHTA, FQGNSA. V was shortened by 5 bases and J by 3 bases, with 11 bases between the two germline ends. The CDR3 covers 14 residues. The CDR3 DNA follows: TGTGCCAGCAGCGGATACAGTGCCAATCAGCCCCAGCATTTT. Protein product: CASSGYSANQPQHF.

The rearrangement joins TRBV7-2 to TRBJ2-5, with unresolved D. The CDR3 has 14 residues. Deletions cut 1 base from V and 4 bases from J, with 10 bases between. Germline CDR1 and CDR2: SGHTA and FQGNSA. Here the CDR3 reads CASSLGRSLETQYF. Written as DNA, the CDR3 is TGTGCCAGCAGCTTAGGTAGAAGCTTAGAGACCCAGTACTTC.

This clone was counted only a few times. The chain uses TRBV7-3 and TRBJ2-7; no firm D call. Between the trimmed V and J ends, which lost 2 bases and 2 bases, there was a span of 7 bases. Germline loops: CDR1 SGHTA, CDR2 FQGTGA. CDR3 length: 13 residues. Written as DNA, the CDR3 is TGTGCCAGCAGCTTAGGGCTAGCCTACGAGCAGTACTTC. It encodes CASSLGLAYEQYF.

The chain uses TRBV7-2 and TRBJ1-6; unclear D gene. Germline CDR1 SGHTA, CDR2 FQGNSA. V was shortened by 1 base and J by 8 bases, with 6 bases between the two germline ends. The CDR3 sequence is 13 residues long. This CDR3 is CASSLVYDSPLHF. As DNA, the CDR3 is TGTGCCAGCAGCTTAGTTTATGATTCACCCCTCCACTTT.